This is a list of T cell receptor beta chains from one sample in a study of OX40 agonist ivuxolimab in advanced cancers. Sequencing used immunoSEQ multiplex PCR; TCRdb keeps in-frame clones, though not all of them. This sample has some 30,000 clones, with around three quarters found just once. The sample in question was CD4+ or CD8+ T cells sorted from blood, obtained in a trial of the OX40 agonist ivuxolimab. These receptors originate from an adult with an advanced solid tumor such as melanoma, head and neck, liver or kidney cancer. Both conserved end residues are part of each CDR3. The order of the fields is J gene, V gene, CDR3 protein.

j_gene: TRBJ2-2
v_gene: TRBV4-2
CDR3aa: CASHGGAGSNTGELFF

j_gene: TRBJ1-2
v_gene: TRBV6-6
CDR3aa: CAGQSADGYTF

j_gene: TRBJ2-3
v_gene: TRBV5-1
CDR3aa: CASSLGLNLPTDTQYF

j_gene: TRBJ2-7
v_gene: TRBV4-1
CDR3aa: CASSQDIPPYEQYF

j_gene: TRBJ1-2
v_gene: TRBV6-1
CDR3aa: CASSSTAVNYGYTF

j_gene: TRBJ1-4
v_gene: TRBV12-5
CDR3aa: CASGEQGAVEKLFF

j_gene: TRBJ1-2
v_gene: TRBV5-4
CDR3aa: CASSLMAGGAYGYTF

j_gene: TRBJ1-2
v_gene: TRBV14
CDR3aa: CASSPFGRHANYGYTF

j_gene: TRBJ2-1
v_gene: TRBV30
CDR3aa: CAWSVLGYNEQFF

j_gene: TRBJ2-5
v_gene: TRBV27
CDR3aa: CASSSIGDSQETQYF

j_gene: TRBJ2-5
v_gene: TRBV6-4
CDR3aa: CASSGGTGVGETQYF

j_gene: TRBJ1-3
v_gene: TRBV6-5
CDR3aa: CASSYQGQYSGNTIYF

j_gene: TRBJ2-3
v_gene: TRBV11-2
CDR3aa: CASSPARGTDTQYF

j_gene: TRBJ1-5
v_gene: TRBV15
CDR3aa: CATSGLRGGNQPQHF

j_gene: TRBJ2-5
v_gene: TRBV10-2
CDR3aa: CASSEWLQETQYF

j_gene: TRBJ1-2
v_gene: TRBV6-5
CDR3aa: CASSWDGYYGYTF

j_gene: TRBJ1-4
v_gene: TRBV15
CDR3aa: CATSRKELGHWDGKLFF

j_gene: TRBJ1-2
v_gene: TRBV6-5
CDR3aa: CASSYEGVAYGYTF

j_gene: TRBJ1-1
v_gene: TRBV6-6
CDR3aa: CASSFDRGTEAFF

j_gene: TRBJ1-3
v_gene: TRBV6-1
CDR3aa: CASILLEPGNTIYF

j_gene: TRBJ2-3
v_gene: TRBV25-1
CDR3aa: CASSGGTGGRTDTQYF

j_gene: TRBJ2-3
v_gene: TRBV25-1
CDR3aa: CASSASFSAQYF

j_gene: TRBJ2-7
v_gene: TRBV6-6
CDR3aa: CASSYSGAGTYEQYF

j_gene: TRBJ2-5
v_gene: TRBV10-3
CDR3aa: CAISDPGTGGRETQYF

j_gene: .
v_gene: TRBV6-1
CDR3aa: CASRPVSPSYEQYF

j_gene: TRBJ2-5
v_gene: TRBV6-6
CDR3aa: CASSPQGILETQYF

j_gene: TRBJ2-7
v_gene: TRBV5-5
CDR3aa: CASSFGRGDPYEQYF

j_gene: TRBJ1-1
v_gene: TRBV25-1
CDR3aa: CASSDVVNTEAFF

j_gene: TRBJ2-7
v_gene: TRBV7-9
CDR3aa: CASSSSRVTSGSYEQYF

j_gene: TRBJ1-2
v_gene: TRBV28
CDR3aa: CASSPRGDYGYTF

j_gene: TRBJ2-7
v_gene: TRBV27
CDR3aa: CASSLSRGTYEQYF

j_gene: TRBJ1-2
v_gene: TRBV6-1
CDR3aa: CASSEGGAYGYTF

j_gene: TRBJ1-4
v_gene: TRBV5-6
CDR3aa: CASTDAQLLNEKLFF

j_gene: TRBJ1-2
v_gene: TRBV6-6
CDR3aa: CASSRGQGVFYTF

j_gene: TRBJ1-2
v_gene: TRBV19
CDR3aa: CASGGYGYTF

j_gene: TRBJ2-2
v_gene: TRBV27
CDR3aa: CASSPPVDTGELFF

j_gene: TRBJ2-2
v_gene: TRBV11-2
CDR3aa: CASSPRLTSGGAGELFF

j_gene: TRBJ2-3
v_gene: TRBV28
CDR3aa: CASSLYGQAFTDTQYF

j_gene: TRBJ1-1
v_gene: TRBV14
CDR3aa: CASRGGRHTEAFF

j_gene: TRBJ1-2
v_gene: TRBV9
CDR3aa: CASSPWGGSYGYTF

j_gene: TRBJ2-3
v_gene: TRBV5-1
CDR3aa: CASSLADTQYF

j_gene: TRBJ1-1
v_gene: TRBV30
CDR3aa: CAWSVQTNTEAFF